This T cell receptor (beta chain) was sequenced in a study of T cells in Graves' hyperthyroidism and ophthalmopathy. Study observations and caveats: Blood also held most thyroid clonotypes expanded beyond 0.001.

Authors of the study amplified TCR beta CDR3 regions from RNA transcripts. Initially, a first-round RT-PCR of the TCR CDR3 employed the HTBI primer set. TCRdb processed the multiplex PCR reads anew with MiXCR; each CDR3 protein has one entry. There are a few hundred thousand distinct CDR3 sequences in the sample; less than 20% occur only once, and around 40% lies in the top ten. Diagnoses were established using clinical symptoms, serum thyroxine and TRAb, thyroid ultrasound and orbital computed tomography. It was approximately 9.7 ml of fresh peripheral blood that supplied the PBMCs. This clonotype has only a few counts. Its antigen is as yet unknown. The receptor comes from a man between 18 and 29 years old with Graves' ophthalmopathy. Sequences were obtained from blood.

CDR3 nucleotides: TGTGCCAGCAGTGAGAGCGGGCCCCCGGAGACCCAGTACTTC. This codes for CASSESGPPETQYF. This rearrangement joins TRBV7-9 to TRBJ2-5, with a tentative D call TRBD2 (6 bases). V was trimmed by 6 bases and J by 5 bases, leaving 16 bases between them. Germline CDR1 SEHNR, CDR2 FQNEAQ (reference sequence). This CDR3 has 14 residues.